Below, 24 T cell receptor beta chains from the same sample are listed, as sequenced in a study of blood T cells in healthy people across ages. For the second PCR, which ran for about 7 to 12 cycles, a sample-barcoded 5' primer and a J-beta primer mix were used. TCRdb analysed the 5' RACE reads with MiXCR anew, one entry per CDR3 protein. The table lists fewer than 2,000,000 distinct CDR3 sequences, about two fifths of them singletons. Source material: blood. Receptors originate from a human donor in good health.

This clonotype has just a few counts. This may be a read error, as it is one base from a much larger clone. The chain is built from TRBV7-9 and TRBJ2-6; D unclear. The CDR3 is 12 amino acids. Germline V gives CDR1 SEHNR, CDR2 FQNEAQ (reference sequence). V lost 6 bases to trimming and J lost 3 bases, with 3 bases between them. The CDR3 here is CASRFGANVLTF. The DNA for the CDR3 is TGTGCCAGCAGATTTGGGGCCAACGTCCTGACTTTC.

V is TRBV20-1 and J is TRBJ2-3, with a possible D match to TRBD2 (6 bases). Trimming pared 5 bases from V and 4 bases from J, leaving 25 bases between. CDR1 DFQATT and CDR2 SNEGSKA come from the germline V gene (reference sequence). CDR3 length: 17 residues. This CDR3 is CSAGTVVSGQRADTQYF. The CDR3 DNA reads as TGCAGTGCTGGAACGGTCGTCAGCGGGCAGCGCGCAGATACGCAGTATTTT.

This clonotype has just a few counts. V and J are TRBV21-1 and TRBJ2-4. TRBJ2-7 matches the DNA end more closely, so the J call is doubtful. TRBV21-1 is designated a pseudogene. This CDR3 region has 17 residues. CDR3 region: CASSKGSGGFTTYEQYF. The CDR3 bases are TGTGCCAGCAGCAAAGGATCGGGTGGCTTCACCACCTACGAGCAGTACTTC.

Comment on this clonotype: Possible read error: a much larger clone is one base away. The rearrangement links TRBV7-3 to TRBJ1-2, with D perhaps TRBD1 (5 bases). Trimming stripped 3 bases from V and 8 bases from J, with 19 bases between. Germline loops: CDR1 SGHTA, CDR2 FQGTGA. CDR3 length equals 15 residues. The CDR3 DNA is TGTGCCAGCAGCTTGGACCTGGGAGGGGTGTTAGGCTACACCTTC. Its translation is CASSLDLGGVLGYTF.

This clonotype was picked up a small number of times. The chain couples TRBV20-1 to TRBJ2-5; TRBD2 matches at 13 bases. Germline-derived CDR1 and CDR2 are DFQATT and SNEGSKA (reference sequence). With V trimmed by 1 base and J by 5 bases, 10 bases remained unmatched. The CDR3 length is 17 residues. Here the CDR3 DNA reads TGCAGTGCTAGAGTACTTAGGACTAGCGGGGGAGGGGAGACCCAGTACTTC. This codes for CSARVLRTSGGGETQYF.

This clonotype was observed many times. CDR3 DNA: TGTGCCAGCAGCCGGGGACTAGCGGGTACCCAAGAGACCCAGTACTTC. Its translation is CASSRGLAGTQETQYF. J is TRBJ2-5 and V is TRBV7-7, with 12 bases identical to TRBD2. The V segment lost 5 bases and the J segment 1 base; nucleotides outside the gene matches: 5. The CDR3 extends over 16 amino acids. Germline V CDR1 and CDR2: SSHAT, FNYEAQ (reference sequence).

This clonotype was observed a single time. A much larger clone is a single base away; this may be a read error. The J gene is TRBJ2-3, the V gene TRBV20-1; 7 nucleotides align to TRBD1. Germline V gene lookup returns CDR1 DFQATT and CDR2 SNEGSKA (reference sequence). This CDR3 is 14 amino acids long. The CDR3 DNA reads TGCAGTACTAGAGATTACAGGGGATCAGATACGCAGTATTTT. Residues: CSTRDYRGSDTQYF.

This chain connects TRBV7-2 to TRBJ2-5; unclear D gene. Germline CDR1 SGHTA, CDR2 FQGNSA. Trimming cost V 2 bases and J 2 bases, with 12 bases left between them. This CDR3 region has 15 residues. The CDR3 protein is CASSLTANQQETQYF. CDR3 DNA sequence: TGTGCCAGCAGCTTAACGGCGAACCAACAAGAGACCCAGTACTTC.

The genes are TRBV29-1 and TRBJ2-2; D remains ambiguous. The CDR3 loop spans 13 amino acids. Germline V CDR1 and CDR2: SQVTM, ANQGSEA. Trimming took off 3 bases at V and 2 bases at J, with 7 bases between the two ends. The CDR3 DNA is TGCAGCGTTGAGTTGTCAAACACCGGGGAGCTGTTTTTT. It encodes CSVELSNTGELFF.

This clonotype was seen more than once but under ten times. V usage is TRBV20-1 and J usage is TRBJ1-4; D is perhaps TRBD1 (6 bases). The V and J ends lost 0 bases and 6 bases respectively, with 17 bases between them. This CDR3 has 16 residues. CDR1 and CDR2 from the germline V gene are DFQATT and SNEGSKA (reference sequence). CDR3 coding DNA: TGCAGTGCTAGAGATTTTCACAGGGAAAGTGATGAAAAACTGTTTTTT. Encoded protein: CSARDFHRESDEKLFF.

This clonotype was detected a few times. The genes are TRBV7-8 and TRBJ1-1; D gene unclear. Trimming cost V 6 bases and J 0 bases, with 11 bases left between them. This CDR3 contains 14 residues. The germline V gene encodes CDR1 SGHVS and CDR2 FQNEAQ. Here the CDR3 reads CASSQLIMNTEAFF. Here the CDR3 DNA reads TGTGCCAGCAGTCAGTTAATAATGAACACTGAAGCTTTCTTT.

The chain has TRBV6-2 or TRBV6-3 and TRBJ2-3; possible D gene TRBD2, 5 bases. The CDR3 has 14 residues. V lost 7 bases to trimming and J lost 1 base, with 12 bases between them. The V gene's germline CDR1 is MNHEY and CDR2 SVGEGT. Written as DNA, the CDR3 is TGTGCCAGCACTACTAGGCGGGGCACAGATACGCAGTATTTT. It yields the protein CASTTRRGTDTQYF.

The chain uses TRBV14 and TRBJ2-5, with D perhaps matching TRBD1 (6 bases). The last part of the DNA fits TRBJ2-7 better; the J call may be wrong. The germline gives CDR1 SGHDN, CDR2 FVKESK. This CDR3 spans 15 amino acids. The CDR3 sequence is CASSPPGGLAYEQYF. Written as DNA, the CDR3 is TGTGCCAGCAGCCCACCTGGGGGCCTGGCGTACGAGCAGTACTTC.

This clonotype was found a few times. The gene calls are TRBV5-1 and TRBJ2-3; D ambiguous. Germline V lookup: CDR1 SGHRS, CDR2 YFSETQ. The CDR3 sequence is 15 residues long. V lost 5 bases and J lost 0, with 13 bases in between. The CDR3 DNA follows: TGCGCCAGCAGATTCTGGGCGGCGAGCACAGATACGCAGTATTTT. This sequence encodes CASRFWAASTDTQYF.

CDR3 bases: TGTGCCAGCAGTCCAGGGTATGGCGGGGCCCTCGGGGGGGCCAACGTCCTGACTTTC. Encoded protein: CASSPGYGGALGGANVLTF. The rearrangement uses TRBV7-3 and TRBJ2-6, with D maybe TRBD2 (6 bases). With 6 bases removed from V and 4 bases from J, the gap between germline ends came to 25 bases. This CDR3 comprises 19 residues. Germline V CDR1 and CDR2: SGHTA, FQGTGA.

V is TRBV20-1 and J is TRBJ1-1; D might be TRBD1 (6 bases). Trimming shortened V by 0 bases and J by 4 bases, and 12 bases separated the two germline ends. Germline V gene lookup returns CDR1 DFQATT and CDR2 SNEGSKA (reference sequence). The CDR3 runs to 14 residues. CDR3 bases: TGCAGTGCTAGAGATCTGGACAGATTCACTGAAGCTTTCTTT. Its translation is CSARDLDRFTEAFF.

The chain employs TRBV7-7 and TRBJ2-3; 8 nucleotides agree with TRBD1. The germline V gene encodes CDR1 SSHAT and CDR2 FNYEAQ (reference sequence). This CDR3 comprises 16 residues. The V segment lost 5 bases and the J segment 3 bases; nucleotides outside the gene matches: 10. CDR3 DNA sequence: TGTGCCAGCAGCCCTATAAAAACAGGGGGGACAGATACGCAGTATTTT. Its translation is CASSPIKTGGTDTQYF.

The chain couples TRBV5-1 to TRBJ1-2, with 11 positions matching TRBD1. Losses at the gene ends were 6 bases for V and 5 bases for J; bases not matched to a gene: 6. The germline V gene has CDR1 SGHRS and CDR2 YFSETQ. The CDR3 has 14 amino acids. CDR3 loop: CASNAGTGGYGYTF. CDR3 coding DNA: TGCGCCAGCAACGCCGGGACAGGGGGTTATGGCTACACCTTC.

The rearrangement joins TRBV7-9 to TRBJ2-3, with TRBD2 identical over 12 bases. Germline V gene data show CDR1 as SEHNR and CDR2 as FQNEAQ (reference sequence). CDR3 size: 16 residues. V was clipped by 5 bases and J by 2 bases; unmatched bases: 5. In DNA, the CDR3 is TGTGCCAGCAGCCCGACTAGCGGGAGAAACACAGATACGCAGTATTTT. Protein: CASSPTSGRNTDTQYF.

This chain joins TRBV20-1 and TRBJ2-2, with 11 positions matching TRBD1. J gave up 0 bases and V 2 bases, and 8 bases lay outside the gene matches. Germline loops: CDR1 DFQATT, CDR2 SNEGSKA (reference sequence). The CDR3 extends over 18 amino acids. CDR3 in DNA: TGCAGTGCTAGAACTCCCGCGGGACAGGGGGCGAACACCGGGGAGCTGTTTTTT. Translation: CSARTPAGQGANTGELFF.

This clonotype occurred a few times. The J gene is TRBJ2-1, the V gene TRBV20-1, with D possibly TRBD1 on 7 matching bases. The CDR3 consists of 16 residues. The V gene lost 4 bases and the J gene lost 8 bases, with 24 bases spanning the gap. The germline V gene encodes CDR1 DFQATT and CDR2 SNEGSKA (reference sequence). This chain's CDR3 is CSAIPRGAPILDEQFF. In DNA, the CDR3 is TGCAGTGCTATCCCCAGGGGGGCCCCCATTTTGGATGAGCAGTTCTTC.

This clonotype was seen only once. This chain connects TRBV5-5 to TRBJ2-2, with TRBD2 matching 11 bases. The germline CDR1 and CDR2 sequences are SGHKS and YYEKEE (reference sequence). The CDR3 is made up of 16 amino acids. The ends lost 0 bases at V and 7 bases at J; junction bases unmatched: 5. CDR3: CASSLDSGGANGELFF. The CDR3 DNA reads TGTGCCAGCAGCTTGGATAGCGGGGGGGCCAACGGGGAGCTGTTTTTT. Complete variable domain (other parts from reference TRBV5-5 and TRBJ2-2): DAGVTQSPTHLIKTRGQQVTLRCSPISGHKSVSWYQQVLGQGPQFIFQYYEKEERGRGNFPDRFSARQFPNYSSELNVNALLLGDSALYLCASSLDSGGANGELFFGEGSRLTVL.

This clonotype turned up a few times. The CDR3 loop is CATSRGPVVGTDTQYF. CDR3 DNA: TGTGCCACCAGCAGAGGGCCAGTGGTGGGTACAGATACGCAGTATTTT. This chain joins TRBV15 and TRBJ2-3; D remains ambiguous. Trimming pared 1 base from V and 3 bases from J, leaving 14 bases between. From germline, CDR1 is LNHNV and CDR2 YYDKDF (reference sequence). This CDR3 has 16 residues.

The chain has TRBV20-1 and TRBJ2-7; TRBD2 matches 7 bases. The trim removed 4 bases at V and 2 bases at J, leaving 5 bases unmatched. Germline V gives CDR1 DFQATT, CDR2 SNEGSKA (reference sequence). This CDR3 spans 13 amino acids. The chain's CDR3 is CSANAGTTYEQYF. CDR3 sequence (DNA): TGCAGTGCTAACGCCGGGACTACCTACGAGCAGTACTTC.